Listed below are T cell receptor beta chains from one sample, sequenced in a study of T cell responses to AZD1222 COVID-19 vaccine. Sequencing used immunoSEQ multiplex PCR; TCRdb keeps in-frame clones, though not all of them. The sample lists some 120,000 clones, around 89% occurring once. Sequencing used peripheral blood, obtained on day 0 of AZD1222 vaccination. These receptors all come from an adult in good health. Each CDR3 is given with its conserved first and last residue. D genes are given only for firm matches. Some rows mark clone size as missing; the rest say once, few, many or name a class of expanded clone.

D gene	V gene	J gene	clone size	CDR3 protein	CDR3 DNA
TRBD2	TRBV7-6	TRBJ2-1	NA	CASSLARTSSNEQFF	TGTGCCAGCAGCTTAGCCCGGACTAGCTCCAATGAGCAGTTCTTC
NA	TRBV12-3/TRBV12-4	TRBJ1-6	NA	CASSFSGPLHF	TGTGCCAGCAGTTTTAGTGGACCCCTCCACTTT
NA	TRBV7-2	TRBJ2-1	once	CASSRQGNEQFF	TGTGCCAGCAGCCGTCAGGGCAATGAGCAGTTCTTC
NA	TRBV5-5	TRBJ1-1	NA	CASSPSHLGAEAFF	TGTGCCAGCAGCCCCTCACATTTGGGGGCTGAAGCTTTCTTT
NA	TRBV4-2	TRBJ2-7	NA	CASSQVGGEGEQYF	TGTGCCAGCAGCCAAGTTGGCGGGGAAGGGGAGCAGTACTTC
NA	TRBV18	TRBJ1-2	NA	CASSQGSYTF	TGTGCCAGCTCCCAGGGAAGTTACACCTTC
TRBD1	TRBV3-1/TRBV3-2	TRBJ2-1	few	CASSRDRGDEQFF	TGTGCCAGCAGCCGCGACAGGGGTGATGAGCAGTTCTTC
TRBD1	TRBV7-2	TRBJ1-6	NA	CASSLPTGYNSPLHF	TGTGCCAGCAGCCTCCCGACAGGGTACAATTCACCCCTCCACTTT
NA	TRBV4-1	TRBJ2-1	NA	CASSHPGDGSSYNEQFF	TGCGCCAGCAGCCATCCTGGGGACGGAAGCTCCTACAATGAGCAGTTCTTC
NA	TRBV4-3	TRBJ2-3	NA	CASSQVAGSTDTQYF	TGCGCCAGCAGCCAAGTTGCCGGGAGCACAGATACGCAGTATTTT
NA	TRBV27	TRBJ1-4	once	CASSLGRGLGKLFF	TGTGCCAGCAGTTTAGGCAGGGGCTTAGGAAAACTGTTTTTT
NA	TRBV6-5	TRBJ2-7	NA	CASSSPLTYEQYF	TGTGCCAGCAGTTCCCCCCTTACCTACGAGCAGTACTTC
NA	TRBV7-9	TRBJ1-4	few	CASSFGLTVREKLFF	TGTGCCAGCAGCTTTGGTCTGACAGTCAGAGAAAAACTGTTTTTT
NA	TRBV19	TRBJ2-1	NA	CASSIGRVPYNEQFF	TGTGCCAGTAGTATAGGGAGGGTCCCCTACAATGAGCAGTTCTTC
TRBD1	TRBV4-1	TRBJ2-7	NA	CASSQVSVVETGASYEQYF	TGCGCCAGCAGCCAAGTCTCCGTAGTCGAGACAGGGGCCTCCTACGAGCAGTACTTC